This T cell receptor beta chain was captured in a study of cytotoxic CD8 clonotypes in ibrutinib-treated CLL. Findings of the study overall: A rise in clonality was seen at ibrutinib response, and a fall back toward baseline was seen at progression. Pretreatment clonality was elevated relative to age-matched healthy donors and paralleled circulating CD8+ T-cell counts. Clonotypes that were public were uncommon, and they contracted or stayed stable on treatment.

Germline CDR1 and CDR2: GTSNPN and SVGIG (reference sequence). V shed 2 bases and J 7 bases; nucleotides not matched to a gene: 7. This CDR3 is built from 13 residues. Concerning this clone: Antigen: not known.

The table came from immunoSEQ multiplex PCR; TCRdb's copy has only in-frame clones and leaves some out. The table lists some 140,000 clones, approximately 81% of them singletons, with approximately 3.5% in the top ten. Cryopreserved PBMCs supplied 1.5 to 2.5 micrograms of genomic DNA for TCR beta libraries. The clonotype originates from a human donor with chronic lymphocytic leukemia. This chain joins TRBV30 and TRBJ1-1, with 7 bases matching TRBD1. The sample consisted of PBMCs, taken after 24 months of ibrutinib treatment. The CDR3: CAWSKQGRDEAFF. The CDR3 coding sequence is TGTGCCTGGAGTAAACAGGGGCGGGATGAAGCTTTCTTT.